Below are 21 T cell receptor beta chains sequenced from a single sample in a study of blood T cell repertoires in COVID-19. Profiled with immunoSEQ multiplex PCR; TCRdb holds only in-frame clones, not every one. The data contain about 80,000 clones, 82% of them singletons. The sample taken for sequencing was peripheral blood. The receptors stem from a woman between 65 and 79 years old with acute or convalescent COVID-19.

This sequence joins TRBV4-2 and TRBJ2-7; 9 bases agree with TRBD2. V lost 3 bases and J lost 0; bases outside the gene matches: 12. CDR3 length: 18 residues. Germline V gene data show CDR1 as LGHNA and CDR2 as YNFKEQ. CDR3 in amino acids: CASSQLKTSGMSSYEQYF. In DNA form, the CDR3 reads TGTGCCAGCAGCCAGTTAAAGACTAGCGGAATGAGCTCCTACGAGCAGTACTTC.

The V and J genes are TRBV5-1 and TRBJ2-1; 10 positions match TRBD2. The ends lost 0 bases at V and 7 bases at J; junction bases unmatched: 10. The CDR3 runs 17 residues. Germline loops: CDR1 SGHRS, CDR2 YFSETQ. The CDR3 loop reads CASSLAALAGVWNEQFF. The CDR3 nucleotides are TGCGCCAGCAGCTTGGCCGCTCTAGCGGGAGTCTGGAATGAGCAGTTCTTC. Based on the CDR3 plus reference TRBV5-1 and TRBJ2-1, the full variable domain is KAGVTQTPRYLIKTRGQQVTLSCSPISGHRSVSWYQQTPGQGLQFLFEYFSETQRNKGNFPGRFSGRQFSNSRSEMNVSTLELGDSALYLCASSLAALAGVWNEQFFGPGTRLTVL.

This clone was observed a handful of times. This chain links TRBV5-6 with TRBJ2-7; no clear D gene. The CDR3 totals 12 residues. Germline values: CDR1 SGHDT, CDR2 YYEEEE. The V end lost 4 bases, the J end lost 1 base, and 6 bases lay between the germline ends. The CDR3 protein is CASSGGSYEQYF. DNA of the CDR3: TGTGCCAGCAGCGGCGGATCCTACGAGCAGTACTTC. The full variable domain, in which reference TRBV5-6 and TRBJ2-7 provide the parts outside the CDR3, is DAGVTQSPTHLIKTRGQQVTLRCSPKSGHDTVSWYQQALGQGPQFIFQYYEEEERQRGNFPDRFSGHQFPNYSSELNVNALLLGDSALYLCASSGGSYEQYFGPGTRLTVT.

CDR3 bases: TGTGCCAGCAGCTCACCCAGGTCCCATTTAAAATATGAGCAGTTCTTC. Translated: CASSSPRSHLKYEQFF. The chain is built from TRBV7-3 and TRBJ2-1; no clear D. The germline V gene has CDR1 SGHTA and CDR2 FQGTGA. Trimming shortened V by 4 bases and J by 8 bases, and 21 bases separated the two germline ends. The CDR3 spans 16 residues.

The chain uses TRBV11-2 and TRBJ1-1, with 8 bases fitting TRBD1. CDR3 length: 16 residues. CDR1 is SGHAT, CDR2 FQNNGV, per germline. V was clipped by 5 bases and J by 4 bases; unmatched bases: 12. The CDR3 here is CASSPYGQGGGTEAFF. The CDR3 DNA sequence: TGTGCCAGCAGCCCTTACGGACAGGGAGGGGGCACTGAAGCTTTCTTT.

The gene calls are TRBV27 and TRBJ2-2; D perhaps matches TRBD1 (6 bases). Germline CDR1 reads MNHEY; CDR2 reads SMNVEV (reference sequence). V lost 6 bases to trimming and J lost 1 base, with 12 bases between them. The CDR3 is 15 residues long. The chain's CDR3 is CASSFQTGNTGELFF. The CDR3 nucleotides read TGTGCCAGCAGCTTTCAGACAGGGAACACCGGGGAGCTGTTTTTT.

The chain carries TRBV6-5 and TRBJ2-2; D might be TRBD1 (6 bases). The germline V gene has CDR1 MNHEY and CDR2 SVGAGI. The CDR3 has 15 amino acids. The V end lost 6 bases, the J end lost 0 bases, and 11 bases lay between the germline ends. The CDR3 DNA reads as TGTGCCAGCAGAAACACAGGGACGAACACCGGGGAGCTGTTTTTT. Translated: CASRNTGTNTGELFF.

This chain uses TRBV18 with TRBJ1-5; D may be TRBD1 (5 bases). Germline V gene lookup returns CDR1 KGHSH and CDR2 LQKENI. This CDR3 has 14 amino acids. Between the trimmed V and J ends, which lost 4 bases and 3 bases, there was a span of 10 bases. CDR3 coding DNA: TGTGCCAGCTCACAAGACAGTGACAATCAGCCCCAGCATTTT. As protein: CASSQDSDNQPQHF.

The chain links TRBV5-1 to TRBJ2-1; the match to TRBD2 covers 8 bases. V shed 1 base, J shed 6 bases, and the junction held 9 bases outside the gene matches. CDR3 length: 16 residues. Germline-derived CDR1 and CDR2 are SGHRS and YFSETQ. This CDR3 is CASSLTAGGYGNEQFF. In nucleotides, the CDR3 is TGCGCCAGCAGCTTGACTGCGGGAGGCTATGGCAATGAGCAGTTCTTC.

J is TRBJ2-5 and V is TRBV13; D gene uncertain. The V end was cut by 6 bases, the J end by 2 bases, with 4 bases between. The CDR3 runs 11 residues. Per germline, CDR1 PRHDT and CDR2 FYEKMQ (reference sequence). The CDR3 nucleotides are TGTGCCAGCAGGAGACAAGAGACCCAGTACTTC. The encoded protein is CASRRQETQYF. Looking up the rest from reference TRBV13 and TRBJ2-5 gives the full variable domain: AAGVIQSPRHLIKEKRETATLKCYPIPRHDTVYWYQQGPGQDPQFLISFYEKMQSDKGSIPDRFSAQQFSDYHSELNMSSLELGDSALYFCASRRQETQYFGPGTRLLVL.

The rearrangement uses TRBV14 and TRBJ2-2; D uncertain. This CDR3 spans 12 amino acids. V was trimmed by 4 bases and J by 6 bases, leaving 6 bases between them. Germline CDR1 reads SGHDN; CDR2 reads FVKESK. In DNA, the CDR3 is TGTGCCAGCAGCCTAGTCGCCGGGGAGCTGTTTTTT. Its protein product is CASSLVAGELFF.

The gene calls are TRBV7-3 and TRBJ2-1; weak D call: TRBD2 (6 bases). The CDR3 has 16 amino acids. Per germline, CDR1 SGHTA and CDR2 FQGTGA. V was trimmed by 5 bases and J by 4 bases, leaving 18 bases between them. The CDR3 bases are TGTGCCAGCAGCCCCTCCCGGGGGAGTAGTTACAATGAGCAGTTCTTC. Encoded protein: CASSPSRGSSYNEQFF.

The chain recombines TRBV4-2 with TRBJ1-4; D gene unclear. V lost 0 bases to trimming and J lost 10 bases, with 15 bases between them. In germline, CDR1 is LGHNA, CDR2 YNFKEQ. This CDR3 has 15 amino acids. The CDR3 sequence is CASSQERESSRKLFF. The CDR3 nucleotides read TGTGCCAGCAGCCAAGAGAGAGAGAGTAGTCGAAAACTGTTTTTT.

The chain employs TRBV12-3 or TRBV12-4 and TRBJ1-1; the D gene is possibly TRBD1 (5 bases). The V end lost 6 bases, the J end lost 4 bases, and 12 bases lay between the germline ends. The CDR3 consists of 13 residues. CDR3 amino acids: CASRLRGGTEAFF. The CDR3 nucleotides are TGTGCCAGCAGGCTTCGCGGGGGCACTGAAGCTTTCTTT.

This clone was observed once. This chain uses TRBV3-1 (or the pseudogene TRBV3-2) with TRBJ2-1; TRBD2 matches at 7 bases. Trimming removed 0 bases from V and 2 bases from J; junction bases left unmatched: 4. There are 16 residues in the CDR3. CDR1 LGHDT and CDR2 YNNKEL come from the germline V gene (reference sequence). The CDR3 protein is CASSQDGGEAYNEQFF. CDR3 DNA: TGTGCCAGCAGCCAAGATGGGGGGGAGGCCTACAATGAGCAGTTCTTC.

The genes are TRBV24-1 and TRBJ1-2; D unclear. Germline V gene lookup returns CDR1 KGHDR and CDR2 SFDVKD. The CDR3 sequence is 12 residues long. Trimming removed 3 bases from V and 9 bases from J, with 10 bases in between. Here the CDR3 DNA reads TGTGCCACCAGTGATGAGGCGCGCAGCTACACCTTC. Its translation: CATSDEARSYTF.

V gene TRBV19 combines with J gene TRBJ2-1; D is unclear. The CDR3 is 15 amino acids. Germline CDR1 and CDR2: LNHDA and SQIVND (reference sequence). Trimming took 0 bases from V and 0 from J, leaving 6 bases between them. The CDR3 spells CASSIESYSYNEQFF. The CDR3 DNA reads TGTGCCAGTAGTATAGAGTCGTACTCCTACAATGAGCAGTTCTTC.

This clone was seen a handful of times. The chain uses TRBV3-1 (or the pseudogene TRBV3-2) and TRBJ2-5, with 13 bases identical to TRBD2. This CDR3 has 16 amino acids. Germline CDR1 LGHDT, CDR2 YNNKEL (reference sequence). The V segment lost 2 bases and the J segment 4 bases; nucleotides outside the gene matches: 4. As DNA, the CDR3 is TGTGCCAGCAGCCAACGGACTAGCGGGAGAGGAGAGACCCAGTACTTC. It encodes CASSQRTSGRGETQYF.

J is TRBJ1-1 and V is TRBV19; possibly TRBD1 for D (6 bases). Looked up from germline, CDR1 is LNHDA and CDR2 is SQIVND (reference sequence). Trimming shortened V by 4 bases and J by 0 bases, and 15 bases separated the two germline ends. This CDR3 spans 16 amino acids. In nucleotides, the CDR3 is TGTGCCAGTAGTAAGAGCGGCAGGGGATTGAACACTGAAGCTTTCTTT. Translating gives CASSKSGRGLNTEAFF.

This chain connects TRBV6-1 to TRBJ2-1; weak D call: TRBD1 (5 bases). The ends were cut back, 2 bases at V and 9 bases at J, with 17 bases in the middle. The CDR3 has 15 residues. The germline V gene has CDR1 MNHNS and CDR2 SASEGT. CDR3 in amino acids: CASSEFGASMGEQFF. The CDR3 region has the DNA TGTGCCAGCAGTGAATTTGGGGCCTCTATGGGTGAGCAGTTCTTC.

In this sample, this clone turned up a few times. The V and J genes are TRBV5-1 and TRBJ1-6; D is unresolved. This CDR3 contains 14 residues. Germline-derived CDR1 and CDR2 are SGHRS and YFSETQ. Deletions cut 3 bases from V and 7 bases from J, with 11 bases between. In nucleotides, the CDR3 is TGCGCCAGCAGCTCCTCACTTTCGAATTCACCCCTCCACTTT. Residues: CASSSSLSNSPLHF.